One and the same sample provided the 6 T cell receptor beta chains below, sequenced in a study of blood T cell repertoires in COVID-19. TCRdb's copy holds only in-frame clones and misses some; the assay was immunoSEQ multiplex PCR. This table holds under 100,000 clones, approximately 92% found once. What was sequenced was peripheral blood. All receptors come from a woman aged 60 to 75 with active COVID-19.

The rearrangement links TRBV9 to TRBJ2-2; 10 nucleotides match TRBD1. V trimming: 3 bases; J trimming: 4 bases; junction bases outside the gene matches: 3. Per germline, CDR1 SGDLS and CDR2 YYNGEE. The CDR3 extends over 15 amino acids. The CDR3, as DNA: TGTGCCAGCAGCGGAAGACAGGGGGCCACCGGGGAGCTGTTTTTT. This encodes CASSGRQGATGELFF.

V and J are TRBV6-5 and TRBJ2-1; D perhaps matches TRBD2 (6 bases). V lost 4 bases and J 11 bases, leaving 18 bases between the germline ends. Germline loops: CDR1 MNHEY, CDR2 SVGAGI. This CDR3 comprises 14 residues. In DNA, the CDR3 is TGTGCCAGCAGTTCCCCTGGAGGGTACGGGAAGCAGTTCTTC. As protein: CASSSPGGYGKQFF.

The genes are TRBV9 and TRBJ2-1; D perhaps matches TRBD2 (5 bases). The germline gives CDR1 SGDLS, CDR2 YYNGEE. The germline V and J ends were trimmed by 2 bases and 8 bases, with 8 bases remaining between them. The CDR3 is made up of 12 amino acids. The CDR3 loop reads CASSVGRDEQFF. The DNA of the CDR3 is TGTGCCAGCAGCGTTGGGCGGGATGAGCAGTTCTTC.

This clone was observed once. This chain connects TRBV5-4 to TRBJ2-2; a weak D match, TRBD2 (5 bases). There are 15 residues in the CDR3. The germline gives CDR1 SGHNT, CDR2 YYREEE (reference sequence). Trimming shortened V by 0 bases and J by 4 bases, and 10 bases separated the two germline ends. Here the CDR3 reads CASSLGGHRTGELFF. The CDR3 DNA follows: TGTGCCAGCAGCTTGGGAGGGCACCGCACCGGGGAGCTGTTTTTT.

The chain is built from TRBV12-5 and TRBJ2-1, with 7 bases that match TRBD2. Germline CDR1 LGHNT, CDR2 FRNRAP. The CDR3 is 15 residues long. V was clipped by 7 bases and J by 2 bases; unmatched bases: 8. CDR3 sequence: CASARSGTTYNEQFF. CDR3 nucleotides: TGTGCTAGTGCCAGATCCGGGACTACCTACAATGAGCAGTTCTTC.

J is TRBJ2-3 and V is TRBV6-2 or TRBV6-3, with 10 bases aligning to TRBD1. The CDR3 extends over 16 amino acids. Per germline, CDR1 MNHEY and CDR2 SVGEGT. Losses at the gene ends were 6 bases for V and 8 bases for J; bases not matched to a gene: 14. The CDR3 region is CASSRPPGQGTATQYF. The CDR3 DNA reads TGTGCCAGCAGCAGACCTCCGGGACAGGGGACGGCTACGCAGTATTTT.